The 32 T cell receptor beta chains presented below share a single source sample, sequenced in a study of post-analysis software for immune sequencing data. Study results and caveats: Patients carried five TRBV segments more frequently than controls did, and TRBV5-6, TRBV5-1 and TRBV20-1 were among them.

Included in the TCR beta cDNA libraries were unique molecular identifiers. TCRdb passed the PCR reads through MiXCR, listing each CDR3 protein once. The sample records about 770,000 distinct CDR3 sequences, 46% being singletons. Their antigens remain unidentified. The specimen was blood. Every receptor here comes from a girl between 10 and 17 years old with multiple sclerosis.

In this sample, this clonotype turned up a few times. The chain is built from TRBV2 and TRBJ2-7; possible D gene TRBD2, 6 bases. The CDR3 runs to 14 residues. From germline, CDR1 is SNHLY and CDR2 FYNNEI. With 6 bases removed from V and 0 bases from J, the gap between germline ends came to 12 bases. CDR3 region: CASREGSSSYEQYF. For the CDR3, the DNA is TGTGCCAGCAGGGAGGGTTCGAGCTCCTACGAGCAGTACTTC.

This clonotype was observed a handful of times. V usage is TRBV3-1 and J usage is TRBJ1-2; 7 bases match TRBD1. The germline V gene encodes CDR1 LGHDT and CDR2 YNNKEL (reference sequence). The ends lost 5 bases at V and 0 bases at J; junction bases unmatched: 12. The length of the CDR3 is 17 residues. The CDR3 here is CASSTGDSPRANYGYTF. CDR3 DNA sequence: TGTGCCAGCAGCACAGGGGACTCCCCCCGGGCTAACTATGGCTACACCTTC.

The sample holds a few counts of this clonotype. The chain employs TRBV5-1 and TRBJ2-3, with 9 nucleotides matching TRBD2. The junction had 6 bases not matched to a gene; V was cut back by 3 bases and J by 4 bases. The germline gives CDR1 SGHRS, CDR2 YFSETQ. The CDR3 length is 15 residues. CDR3 amino acids: CASSSIAGAADTQYF. The CDR3 DNA is TGCGCCAGCAGCTCGATAGCGGGAGCGGCAGATACGCAGTATTTT.

In this sample, this clonotype turned up a few times. This chain joins TRBV20-1 and TRBJ2-7, with D possibly matching TRBD1 (6 bases). The CDR3 has 11 residues. Germline-derived CDR1 and CDR2 are DFQATT and SNEGSKA (reference sequence). V was shortened by 1 base and J by 13 bases, with 14 bases between the two germline ends. In nucleotides, the CDR3 is TGCAGTGCTAGAGGGGGCACAGGGCTTTACTTC. This encodes CSARGGTGLYF.

This clonotype was seen more than once but under ten times. This chain connects TRBV9 to TRBJ2-1; 10 bases fit TRBD2. Losses at the gene ends were 3 bases for V and 8 bases for J; bases not matched to a gene: 11. The germline V gene has CDR1 SGDLS and CDR2 YYNGEE. The CDR3 contains 16 residues. The DNA of the CDR3 is TGTGCCAGCAGCGCAAGAGCGGGAGGGCCTTCGGATGAGCAGTTCTTC. Translating it yields CASSARAGGPSDEQFF.

V usage is TRBV15 and J usage is TRBJ2-1; maybe TRBD2 (5 bases). Per the germline V gene, CDR1 is LNHNV and CDR2 is YYDKDF (reference sequence). Trimming pared 4 bases from V and 7 bases from J, leaving 11 bases between. This CDR3 has 13 amino acids. Here the CDR3 reads CATSTEGRNEQFF. CDR3 nucleotides: TGTGCCACCAGCACCGAGGGCCGAAATGAGCAGTTCTTC.

The chain uses TRBV12-3 or TRBV12-4 and TRBJ1-2, with TRBD1 as a possible D gene (6 bases). This CDR3 is built from 13 residues. With 6 bases removed from V and 6 bases from J, the gap between germline ends came to 14 bases. The CDR3 nucleotides read TGTGCCAGCAGCTCGGAGGGACACAATGGCTACACCTTC. Protein sequence: CASSSEGHNGYTF.

This clonotype was recorded many times. The V gene is TRBV4-3, the J gene TRBJ2-5, with D perhaps matching TRBD2 (5 bases). The CDR3 spans 15 residues. The V and J ends lost 0 bases and 1 base respectively, with 9 bases between them. From germline, CDR1 is LGHNA and CDR2 YSLEER. The CDR3 sequence: CASSQDRGFQETQYF. The CDR3 DNA reads TGCGCCAGCAGCCAAGATCGAGGGTTCCAAGAGACCCAGTACTTC.

V gene TRBV27 combines with J gene TRBJ2-4; D may match TRBD1 or TRBD2 (5 bases each). Gene TRBJ2-7 matches the end of the DNA better, so the J call may be wrong. Germline V gives CDR1 MNHEY, CDR2 SMNVEV (reference sequence). This CDR3 is 14 amino acids long. CDR3 sequence: CASRRDPAFSEQYF. The CDR3 DNA follows: TGTGCCAGCAGAAGGGACCCTGCGTTTTCCGAGCAGTACTTC.

The CDR3 DNA reads as TGTGCCAGCAGCCTTCCCGTGACTAGCGGTGAATTTTCTAGCACAGATACGCAGTATTTT. Translation: CASSLPVTSGEFSSTDTQYF. V and J are TRBV7-9 and TRBJ2-3; 9 bases map to TRBD2. Germline lookup yields CDR1 SEHNR and CDR2 FQNEAQ (reference sequence). The CDR3 consists of 20 residues. V dropped 5 bases and J dropped 0; count of bases not matched to a gene: 18.

This chain connects TRBV7-6 to TRBJ2-3, with D perhaps being TRBD1 or TRBD2 (5 bases each). Trimming took off 1 base at V and 0 bases at J, with 11 bases between the two ends. This CDR3 region has 16 residues. Germline values: CDR1 SGHVS, CDR2 FNYEAQ. For the CDR3, the DNA is TGTGCCAGCAGCTTAGTCGGGGCGGAAAGCACAGATACGCAGTATTTT. Translated, it gives CASSLVGAESTDTQYF.

The J gene is TRBJ2-1, the V gene TRBV6-5; D gene ambiguous. Germline CDR1 and CDR2: MNHEY and SVGAGI. V was trimmed by 4 bases and J by 8 bases, leaving 6 bases between them. This CDR3 has 11 amino acids. Written as DNA, the CDR3 is TGTGCCAGCAGTTTAAAGTATGAGCAGTTCTTC. It translates to CASSLKYEQFF.

This clonotype was observed a few times. This chain links TRBV20-1 with TRBJ2-3, with 8 bases identical to TRBD2. Germline V gives CDR1 DFQATT, CDR2 SNEGSKA (reference sequence). The J segment lost 1 base and the V segment lost 6 bases, leaving 3 bases of the junction unmatched. CDR3 length: 13 residues. The CDR3 sequence: CSAGLAGTDTQYF. CDR3 in DNA: TGCAGTGCCGGACTAGCCGGCACAGATACGCAGTATTTT.

The V and J genes are TRBV5-1 and TRBJ2-1, with 8 nucleotides matching TRBD2. The CDR3 runs to 16 residues. In germline, CDR1 is SGHRS, CDR2 YFSETQ. V shed 0 bases and J 5 bases; nucleotides not matched to a gene: 7. CDR3 bases: TGCGCCAGCAGCTTGGAGGCGGGAGGAGGCCACAATGAGCAGTTCTTC. Protein: CASSLEAGGGHNEQFF.

The chain uses TRBV24-1 and TRBJ1-2, with a weak D call TRBD1 (5 bases). Trimming left V 2 bases short and J 4 bases short, with 7 bases between. The length of the CDR3 is 13 residues. Germline CDR1 reads KGHDR; CDR2 reads SFDVKD. In DNA, the CDR3 is TGTGCCACCAGTGATTACGGGGGCTATGGCTACACCTTC. Its translation is CATSDYGGYGYTF.

The chain is built from TRBV7-2 and TRBJ2-3; 14 bases fit TRBD2. CDR1 is SGHTA, CDR2 FQGNSA, per germline. The junction had 13 bases not matched to a gene; V was cut back by 6 bases and J by 5 bases. The CDR3 runs to 18 residues. The CDR3 sequence is CASRPRGTSGRGGDTQYF. The CDR3 region has the DNA TGTGCCAGCAGGCCCAGAGGGACTAGCGGGAGAGGTGGAGATACGCAGTATTTT.

The V gene is TRBV10-3, the J gene TRBJ1-5; D not certain. The ends were cut back, 6 bases at V and 2 bases at J, with 11 bases in the middle. Germline assignment: CDR1 ENHRY and CDR2 SYGVKD. This CDR3 has 14 residues. The CDR3 DNA sequence: TGTGCCATCAGCGCGCAAACGGGCAATCAGCCCCAGCATTTT. As protein: CAISAQTGNQPQHF.

This clonotype was picked up a small number of times. V gene TRBV7-2 combines with J gene TRBJ2-1, with 8 positions matching TRBD2. Germline CDR1 reads SGHTA; CDR2 reads FQGNSA. This CDR3 comprises 13 residues. Trimming took 6 bases from V and 5 from J; bases not matched to a gene: 3. The CDR3 DNA reads TGTGCCAGCAGGACTAGCGAACACAATGAGCAGTTCTTC. As protein: CASRTSEHNEQFF.

This clonotype came up a few times. The chain uses TRBV29-1 and TRBJ1-2; tentatively, D is TRBD1 (5 bases). The CDR3 has 12 residues. Germline V lookup: CDR1 SQVTM, CDR2 ANQGSEA. In DNA, the CDR3 is TGCAGTGCCCGGGGGGGATTCTATGGCTACACCTTC. Amino acid sequence: CSARGGFYGYTF. The entire variable domain, with the rest obtained from reference TRBV29-1 and TRBJ1-2, is as follows: SAVISQKPSRDICQRGTSLTIQCQVDSQVTMMFWYRQQPGQSLTLIATANQGSEATYESGFVIDKFPISRPNLTFSTLTVSNMSPEDSSIYLCSARGGFYGYTFGSGTRLTVV.

A note on this clonotype: Germline is not matched at one junction end, which may reflect a read error. The rearrangement joins TRBV7-7 to TRBJ2-1, with D possibly matching TRBD2 (6 bases). Per germline, CDR1 SSHAT and CDR2 FNYEAQ (reference sequence). The CDR3 is 16 residues long. The CDR3 nucleotides read TGTGCTAGCAGCTCAGGTGGCGGGACCTCCTACAATGAGCAGTTCTTC. Its translation is CASSSGGGTSYNEQFF.

Details on this clonotype: A read error may explain this, as a much larger clone is one base away. J is TRBJ2-5 and V is TRBV2; D call uncertain. Germline lookup yields CDR1 SNHLY and CDR2 FYNNEI. This CDR3 region has 12 residues. Trimming stripped 2 bases from V and 3 bases from J, with 4 bases between. DNA of the CDR3: TGTGCCAGCAGTGAAAGGGAAGAGACCCAGTACTTC. Protein product: CASSEREETQYF.

V gene TRBV30 combines with J gene TRBJ2-7; possibly TRBD1 for D (6 bases). The CDR3 length is 11 residues. V gave up 3 bases and J gave up 5 bases, with 8 bases separating them. Germline CDR1 and CDR2: GTSNPN and SVGIG (reference sequence). Here the CDR3 DNA reads TGTGCCTGGAGCCACAGGGACGAGCAGTACTTC. Amino acid sequence: CAWSHRDEQYF.

The chain recombines TRBV6-1 with TRBJ2-2, with unresolved D. From germline, CDR1 is MNHNS and CDR2 SASEGT. Trimming removed 3 bases from V and 0 bases from J, with 26 bases in between. The CDR3 has 21 amino acids. Here the CDR3 reads CASSDTWLIAPPEANTGELFF. CDR3 sequence (DNA): TGTGCCAGCAGTGACACCTGGTTGATAGCCCCACCTGAAGCGAACACCGGGGAGCTGTTTTTT.

The chain is built from TRBV7-9 and TRBJ2-5; the D is unclear. The germline V gene encodes CDR1 SEHNR and CDR2 FQNEAQ (reference sequence). Trimming shortened V by 1 base and J by 10 bases, and 10 bases separated the two germline ends. This CDR3 region has 12 residues. The CDR3 reads CASSLGFEDQYF. CDR3 nucleotides: TGTGCCAGCAGCTTAGGATTCGAGGACCAGTACTTC.

The chain links TRBV24-1 to TRBJ2-1; TRBD2 might be the D (6 bases). The V gene lost 7 bases and the J gene lost 9 bases, with 15 bases spanning the gap. The CDR3 contains 13 residues. Per the germline V gene, CDR1 is KGHDR and CDR2 is SFDVKD. CDR3 nucleotide sequence: TGTGCCACCAGGGAAGAGCGGGCTGGTGAGCAGTTCTTC. This translates into CATREERAGEQFF.

This clonotype was observed a handful of times. The V call is TRBV10-3, the J call TRBJ1-4, with TRBD1 matching 9 bases. Germline V gene sequence: CDR1 ENHRY, CDR2 SYGVKD. V lost 4 bases, J lost 6 bases, and 3 bases stayed unmatched. The length of the CDR3 is 14 residues. CDR3: CAISGTGGDEKLFF. The DNA of the CDR3 is TGTGCCATCAGTGGAACAGGGGGCGATGAAAAACTGTTTTTT.

The V and J genes are TRBV5-1 and TRBJ2-1; 11 bases are a match to TRBD2. With V trimmed by 1 base and J by 5 bases, 8 bases remained unmatched. Germline V gives CDR1 SGHRS, CDR2 YFSETQ. This CDR3 comprises 17 residues. Here the CDR3 DNA reads TGCGCCAGCAGCTTGACACTAACTAGCGGGAGAAACAATGAGCAGTTCTTC. Translated, it gives CASSLTLTSGRNNEQFF.

This chain uses TRBV12-3 or TRBV12-4 with TRBJ2-5; TRBD2 aligns across 11 bases. The CDR3 length is 15 residues. J was trimmed by 7 bases and V by 5 bases; bases with no gene match: 9. The CDR3 DNA follows: TGTGCCAGCAGTCCCCATAGCGGGAGGGGAGGGACCCAGTACTTC. Its translation is CASSPHSGRGGTQYF.

This clonotype has a handful of counts. The chain uses TRBV5-1 and TRBJ1-2; D remains unclear. This CDR3 contains 14 residues. Germline loops: CDR1 SGHRS, CDR2 YFSETQ. With 0 bases removed from V and 2 bases from J, the gap between germline ends came to 8 bases. CDR3 bases: TGCGCCAGCAGCTTGGCGGACGGGAACTATGGCTACACCTTC. Translated, it gives CASSLADGNYGYTF. Combining the CDR3 with reference TRBV5-1 and TRBJ1-2 gives the whole variable domain KAGVTQTPRYLIKTRGQQVTLSCSPISGHRSVSWYQQTPGQGLQFLFEYFSETQRNKGNFPGRFSGRQFSNSRSEMNVSTLELGDSALYLCASSLADGNYGYTFGSGTRLTVV.

The chain has TRBV27 and TRBJ2-6; 8 bases agree with TRBD1. The CDR3 is 16 residues long. The V gene's germline CDR1 is MNHEY and CDR2 SMNVEV (reference sequence). J gave up 2 bases and V 5 bases, and 5 bases lay outside the gene matches. CDR3 nucleotides: TGTGCCAGCAGTCGATTACAGGGGGCTGGGGCCAACGTCCTGACTTTC. It yields the protein CASSRLQGAGANVLTF.

The rearrangement uses TRBV19 and TRBJ2-3, with 9 bases lining up with TRBD2. Germline V CDR1 and CDR2: LNHDA, SQIVND (reference sequence). There are 14 residues in the CDR3. V shed 8 bases and J 2 bases; nucleotides not matched to a gene: 5. The CDR3 nucleotides are TGTGCCAGTTCCACTAGCGGGCTCACAGATACGCAGTATTTT. Protein product: CASSTSGLTDTQYF.

V is TRBV6-5 and J is TRBJ1-5; 8 bases fit TRBD1. The V gene's germline CDR1 is MNHEY and CDR2 SVGAGI. The V and J ends lost 5 bases and 6 bases, in that order; junction bases with no gene match: 3. The CDR3 runs to 13 residues. The chain's CDR3 is CASSMTGAQPQHF. CDR3 DNA sequence: TGTGCCAGCAGTATGACAGGGGCTCAGCCCCAGCATTTT.